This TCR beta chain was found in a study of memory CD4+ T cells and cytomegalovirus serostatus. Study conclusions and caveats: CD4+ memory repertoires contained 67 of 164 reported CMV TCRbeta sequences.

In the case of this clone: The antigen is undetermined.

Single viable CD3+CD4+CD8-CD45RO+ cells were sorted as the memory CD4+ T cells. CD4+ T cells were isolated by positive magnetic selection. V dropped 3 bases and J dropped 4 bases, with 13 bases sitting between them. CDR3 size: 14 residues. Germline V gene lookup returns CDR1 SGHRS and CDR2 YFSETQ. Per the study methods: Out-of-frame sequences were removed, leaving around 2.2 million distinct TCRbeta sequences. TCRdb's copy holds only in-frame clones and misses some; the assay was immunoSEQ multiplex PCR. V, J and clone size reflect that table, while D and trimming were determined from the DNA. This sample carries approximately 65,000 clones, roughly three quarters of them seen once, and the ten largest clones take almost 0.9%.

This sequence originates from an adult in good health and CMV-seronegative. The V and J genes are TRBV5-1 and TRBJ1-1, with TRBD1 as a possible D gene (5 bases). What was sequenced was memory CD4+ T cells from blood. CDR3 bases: TGCGCCAGCAGCTCGCAGGGTGTTACCACTGAAGCTTTCTTT. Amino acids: CASSSQGVTTEAFF.